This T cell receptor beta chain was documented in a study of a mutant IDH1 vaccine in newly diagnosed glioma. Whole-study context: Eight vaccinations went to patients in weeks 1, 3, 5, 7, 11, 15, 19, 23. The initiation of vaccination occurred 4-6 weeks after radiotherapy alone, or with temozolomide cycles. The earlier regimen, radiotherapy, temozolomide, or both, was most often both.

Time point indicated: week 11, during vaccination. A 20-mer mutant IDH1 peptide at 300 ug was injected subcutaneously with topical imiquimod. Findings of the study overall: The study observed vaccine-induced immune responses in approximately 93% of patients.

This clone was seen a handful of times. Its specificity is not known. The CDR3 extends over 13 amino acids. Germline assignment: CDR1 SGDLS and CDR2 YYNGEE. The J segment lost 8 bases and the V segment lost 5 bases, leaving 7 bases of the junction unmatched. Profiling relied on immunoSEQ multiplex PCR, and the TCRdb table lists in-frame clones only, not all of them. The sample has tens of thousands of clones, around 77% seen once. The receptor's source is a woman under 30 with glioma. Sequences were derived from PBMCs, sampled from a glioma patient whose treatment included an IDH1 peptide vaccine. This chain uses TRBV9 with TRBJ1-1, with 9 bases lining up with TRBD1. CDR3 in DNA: TGTGCCAGCAGGGGACAGGGAGAGTTGGAAGCTTTCTTT. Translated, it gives CASRGQGELEAFF. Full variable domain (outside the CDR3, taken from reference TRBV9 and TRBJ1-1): DSGVTQTPKHLITATGQRVTLRCSPRSGDLSVYWYQQSLDQGLQFLIQYYNGEERAKGNILERFSAQQFPDLHSELNLSSLELGDSALYFCASRGQGELEAFFGQGTRLTVV.